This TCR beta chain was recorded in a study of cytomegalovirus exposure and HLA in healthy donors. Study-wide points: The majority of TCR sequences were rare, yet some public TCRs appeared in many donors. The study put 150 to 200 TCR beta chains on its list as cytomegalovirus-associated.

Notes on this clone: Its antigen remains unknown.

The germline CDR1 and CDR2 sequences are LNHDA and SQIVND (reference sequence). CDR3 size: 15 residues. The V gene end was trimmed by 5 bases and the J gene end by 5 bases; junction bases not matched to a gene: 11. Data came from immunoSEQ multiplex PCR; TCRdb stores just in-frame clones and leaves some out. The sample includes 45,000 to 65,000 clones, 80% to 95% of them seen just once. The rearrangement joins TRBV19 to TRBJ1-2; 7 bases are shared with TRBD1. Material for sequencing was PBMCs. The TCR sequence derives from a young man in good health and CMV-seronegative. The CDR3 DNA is TGTGCCAGTAGTCCTTCGGGGACAGAATCTTATGGCTACACCTTC. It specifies CASSPSGTESYGYTF.